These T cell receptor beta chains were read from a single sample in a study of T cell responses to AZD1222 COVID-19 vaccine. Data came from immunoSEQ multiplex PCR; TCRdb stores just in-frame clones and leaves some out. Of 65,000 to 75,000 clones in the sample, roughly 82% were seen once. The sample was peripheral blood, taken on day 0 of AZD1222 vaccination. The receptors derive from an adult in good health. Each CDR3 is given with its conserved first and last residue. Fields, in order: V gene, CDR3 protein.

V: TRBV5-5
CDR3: CASSLGQGAFSYNEQFF

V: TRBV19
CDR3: CASKPGQGAGGYTF

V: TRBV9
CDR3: CASSKNTGELFF

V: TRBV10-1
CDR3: CASSESGYKAPSYNEQFF

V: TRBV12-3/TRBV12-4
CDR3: CASSFGRGTLF

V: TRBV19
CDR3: CASSIAGRTTDTQYF

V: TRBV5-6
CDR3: CASSLVGEGNGYTF

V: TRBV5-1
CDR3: CASSSLRRNTEAFF

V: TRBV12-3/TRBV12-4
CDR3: CASSFGDRSPLHF

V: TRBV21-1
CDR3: CASSEVSSDSRDNYGYTF

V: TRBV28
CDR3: CASSSWGRGHGYTF

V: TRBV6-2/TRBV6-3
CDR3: CASSYAFGGGPRDTQYF

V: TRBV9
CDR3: CASSVVASGGTGELFF

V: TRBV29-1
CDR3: CSVEESSNQPQHF

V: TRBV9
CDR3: CASSPPGGYGYTF

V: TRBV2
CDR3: CASRDYSNEQFF

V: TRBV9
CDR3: CASSAGGDSSYEQYF

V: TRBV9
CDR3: CASSVVQGGQETQYF

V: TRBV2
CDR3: CASSESWGVTNSPLHF

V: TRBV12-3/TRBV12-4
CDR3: CASSAGAITEAFF

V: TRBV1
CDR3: CTSSQISGTEAFF

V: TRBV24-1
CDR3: CATSDPGQGLTGELFF

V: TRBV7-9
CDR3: CASSTQPLPYEQYF

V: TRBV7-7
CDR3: CASSLEVSTAGELFF

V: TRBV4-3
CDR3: CASSQDFRDSGYTF

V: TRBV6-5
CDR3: CASSYLGTDSPLHF

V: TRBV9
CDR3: CASSPPRGRENTIYF

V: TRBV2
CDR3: CASSGRYDRGYTF

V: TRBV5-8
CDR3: CASTGTANQPQHF

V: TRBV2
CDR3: CASSPRDRGSYEQYF